The rows below give T cell receptor beta chains drawn from one sample of a study of T cells in localized non-small cell lung cancer. Clones were sequenced by immunoSEQ multiplex PCR, and TCRdb holds only the in-frame ones, with some missing. The data contain around 1,700 clones, roughly 24% of them singletons. The source was normal lung tissue next to the tumor, collected before any cancer treatment. The receptors were gathered from a female donor over 55 with stage II lung adenocarcinoma. Both conserved end residues are part of each CDR3. Size values are once, few and many counts, or a class for expanded clones, and some rows have none.

>-|TRBV14|TRBJ1-1
CASSHRPGLNTEAFF
>-|TRBV29-1|TRBJ2-7
CSAGGSGSSYEQYF
>few|TRBV11-3|TRBJ2-1
CASSPYSGNNEQFF
>-|TRBV9|TRBJ2-3
CASRGGSPTDTQYF
>-|TRBV5-1|TRBJ2-7
CASTPREAPSEQYF
>-|TRBV19|TRBJ2-7
CASSLARDSREQYF
>-|TRBV9|TRBJ1-5
CASSRDGRSNQPQHF
>-|TRBV9|TRBJ2-3
CASSPRALSTDTQYF
>-|TRBV18|TRBJ2-7
CASSSDPRQQYF
>once|TRBV14|TRBJ2-1
CASSPGYLQGRNNEQFF
>few|TRBV11-3|TRBJ2-1
CASGKWWGLANEQFF
>few|TRBV10-2|TRBJ1-2
CATDRDGQGIYGYTF